Shown below are 7 T cell receptor beta chains from a single sample sequenced in a study of blood T cell repertoires in COVID-19. Repertoires were generated with immunoSEQ multiplex PCR, while TCRdb's copy carries only in-frame clones and drops some. Seen here are about 72,000 clones, approximately 90% observed once, and the top ten hold around 4.5%. The sequenced material came from peripheral blood. Source of these receptors: a woman aged 55-69 years with active COVID-19.

The chain joins TRBV11-3 to TRBJ2-2; D ambiguous. Per germline, CDR1 SGHNT and CDR2 YENEEA. The V end lost 5 bases, the J end lost 7 bases, and 11 bases lay between the germline ends. This CDR3 region has 13 residues. CDR3 sequence: CASSPDSGGELFF. The CDR3 DNA follows: TGTGCCAGCAGCCCTGACTCGGGCGGGGAGCTGTTTTTT.

This chain links TRBV6-6 with TRBJ2-5; TRBD1 is a possible D gene (6 bases). This CDR3 spans 13 amino acids. The germline V gene has CDR1 MNHNY and CDR2 SVGAGI (reference sequence). The germline V and J ends were trimmed by 6 bases and 5 bases, with 13 bases remaining between them. CDR3 sequence: CASRWTEGETQYF. For the CDR3, the DNA is TGTGCCAGCAGATGGACAGAGGGGGAGACCCAGTACTTC.

The chain is built from TRBV5-6 and TRBJ1-2; 9 nucleotides agree with TRBD1. From germline, CDR1 is SGHDT and CDR2 YYEEEE. The CDR3 is 17 residues long. With 4 bases clipped from V and 8 bases from J, the junction kept 18 bases outside the gene matches. DNA for the CDR3: TGTGCCAGCAGCCCATATGGACAGGGGCTTGGAGTGAGAGGCTACACCTTC. Its protein is CASSPYGQGLGVRGYTF.

The chain has TRBV7-9 and TRBJ1-4; 7 bases align to TRBD1. J lost 8 bases, V lost 0 bases, and 9 bases had no gene match. The CDR3 extends over 16 amino acids. The V gene's germline CDR1 is SEHNR and CDR2 FQNEAQ (reference sequence). The CDR3: CASSLASGRGNEKLFF. CDR3 DNA sequence: TGTGCCAGCAGCTTAGCCTCGGGCAGGGGGAACGAAAAACTGTTTTTT.

This chain uses TRBV19 with TRBJ2-5; 10 bases match TRBD1. Trimming removed 6 bases from V and 5 bases from J; junction bases left unmatched: 3. CDR3 length equals 13 residues. Germline CDR1 is LNHDA and CDR2 is SQIVND (reference sequence). The CDR3 loop is CASRSTGGETQYF. DNA for the CDR3: TGTGCCAGTAGATCGACAGGGGGCGAGACCCAGTACTTC.

The chain is built from TRBV28 and TRBJ1-1; 7 bases fit TRBD1. Unmatched junction bases numbered 8, after V lost 5 bases and J lost 5 bases. Germline lookup yields CDR1 MDHEN and CDR2 SYDVKM. The CDR3 spans 14 residues. CDR3 nucleotide sequence: TGTGCCAGCAGTCTAACCGCAGGGGGAACTGAAGCTTTCTTT. This sequence encodes CASSLTAGGTEAFF.

This clone has more than one count but fewer than ten. The chain has TRBV6-5 and TRBJ1-2; weak D call: TRBD1 (6 bases). The CDR3 totals 14 residues. Trimming removed 5 bases from V and 5 bases from J, with 15 bases in between. Germline V gives CDR1 MNHEY, CDR2 SVGAGI. The DNA of the CDR3 is TGTGCCAGCAGTCTACAGGGCCAAGGGTATGGCTACACCTTC. It specifies CASSLQGQGYGYTF.